Detailed here is one TCR beta chain. Antigen unknown. This sample was taken from a study of shared clonotypes between healthy human individuals. Study results and limitations: The authors expected sequencing depth to affect clonotype sharing among donors.

There are 15 residues in the CDR3. CDR1 and CDR2 (germline): SGHRS, YFSETQ. V lost 4 bases to trimming and J lost 5 bases; unmatched junction nucleotides: 9. The naive CD8 fraction comprised CD45RO-negative cells positively selected for CCR7 and excluded terminally differentiated effector memory CD45RA+ cells. Data came from immunoSEQ multiplex PCR; TCRdb stores just in-frame clones and leaves some out. The sample holds about 2.2 million clones, about 93% seen once. This clonotype was sampled from a man aged 18-30 years in good health. Some clones in this sample may be carry-over from other donors' samples. The chain employs TRBV5-1 and TRBJ2-5, with 9 bases that match TRBD1. Sequenced sample: naive CD8+ T cells from PBMCs. CDR3 region: CASSPRDRVWETQYF. CDR3 coding DNA: TGCGCCAGCAGCCCAAGGGACAGGGTTTGGGAGACCCAGTACTTC. Full variable domain (rest looked up from reference TRBV5-1 and TRBJ2-5): KAGVTQTPRYLIKTRGQQVTLSCSPISGHRSVSWYQQTPGQGLQFLFEYFSETQRNKGNFPGRFSGRQFSNSRSEMNVSTLELGDSALYLCASSPRDRVWETQYFGPGTRLLVL.